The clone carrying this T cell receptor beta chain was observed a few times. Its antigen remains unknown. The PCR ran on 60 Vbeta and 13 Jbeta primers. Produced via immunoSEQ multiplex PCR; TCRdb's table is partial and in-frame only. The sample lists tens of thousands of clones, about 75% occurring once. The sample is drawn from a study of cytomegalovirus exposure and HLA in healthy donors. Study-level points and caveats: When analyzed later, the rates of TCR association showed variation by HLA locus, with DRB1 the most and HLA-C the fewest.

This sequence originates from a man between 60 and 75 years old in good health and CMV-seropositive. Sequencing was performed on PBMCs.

CDR3 sequence reads: CASSSDRVGYTF. The CDR3 region has the DNA TGCGCCAGCAGCTCCGACAGGGTTGGCTACACCTTC. The genes are TRBV5-1 and TRBJ1-2; 7 bases align to TRBD1. The germline CDR1 and CDR2 sequences are SGHRS and YFSETQ. V lost 3 bases to trimming and J lost 7 bases; unmatched junction nucleotides: 3. This CDR3 comprises 12 residues.